This T cell receptor beta chain was captured by sequencing in a study of memory CD8 T cells in hepatitis C reinfection. Overall study: Chronic HCV followed reinfection in two donors who cleared primary infection.

Trimming stripped 0 bases from V and 7 bases from J, with 4 bases between. The CDR3 is 12 residues long. Germline-derived CDR1 and CDR2 are SGHRS and YFSETQ. TCRdb keeps only in-frame clones here, not all; method: immunoSEQ multiplex PCR. This table has approximately 52,000 clones, just under 90% appearing once. This sample's time point: pre-reinfection, 55 to 20 weeks before reinfection detection. TCR sequencing was done directly ex vivo on sorted cells, without expansion in vitro. The clonotype originates from a man between 18 and 35 years old with hepatitis C virus infection. J is TRBJ2-2 and V is TRBV5-1, with D unclear. The sample was naive CD8+ T cells sorted from blood. The CDR3 reads CASSLDGGELFF. DNA for the CDR3: TGCGCCAGCAGCTTGGACGGCGGGGAGCTGTTTTTT.